These 26 T cell receptor beta chains were sequenced from one sample in a study of breast tumors, draining lymph nodes, adjacent tissues. From the multiplex PCR reads, TCRdb called clonotypes with MiXCR, one entry per CDR3 protein. The sample contains some 53,000 distinct CDR3 sequences, around 45% of which appear only once. The material sequenced was breast tumor tissue. These receptors came from a female donor with breast cancer. Some clones in this sample may be carry-over from other donors' samples.

The V gene is TRBV6-2 or TRBV6-3, the J gene TRBJ1-1; D gene uncertain. V was trimmed by 8 bases and J by 0 bases, leaving 10 bases between them. The CDR3 length is 13 residues. CDR1 and CDR2 (germline): MNHEY, SVGEGT. CDR3 sequence reads: CASVSQVNTEAFF. The CDR3 DNA sequence: TGTGCCAGCGTGTCCCAGGTGAACACTGAAGCTTTCTTT.

Only one count was recorded for this clonotype. The V gene is TRBV5-4, the J gene TRBJ2-7; D is unresolved. This CDR3 contains 13 residues. CDR1 SGHNT and CDR2 YYREEE come from the germline V gene (reference sequence). Trimming pared 3 bases from V and 6 bases from J, leaving 13 bases between. CDR3 in amino acids: CASSYTMGCEQYF. CDR3 bases: TGTGCCAGCAGCTATACCATGGGGTGCGAGCAGTACTTC.

This clonotype was counted at least ten times. This clone may be a read error of a much larger clone one base away. DNA for the CDR3: TGCAGTGCTACGGCGGACGGAAACACCACATATTTT. Translated, it gives CSATADGNTTYF. The V gene is TRBV20-1, the J gene TRBJ1-3; D remains ambiguous. This CDR3 spans 12 amino acids. Germline CDR1 DFQATT, CDR2 SNEGSKA (reference sequence).

Points on this clonotype: It may be a read error: a sequence one base away is much more abundant. This sequence joins TRBV3-1 and TRBJ2-7, with D unclear. Germline V gene data show CDR1 as LGHDT and CDR2 as YNNKEL (reference sequence). The CDR3 spans 16 residues. This CDR3 reads CTSSPAFGLATYEQYF. The DNA for the CDR3 is TGTACCAGCAGCCCGGCGTTCGGATTAGCAACCTACGAGCAGTACTTC.

The chain joins TRBV29-1 to TRBJ2-2; D gene uncertain. Trimming took off 3 bases at V and 8 bases at J, with 10 bases between the two ends. Germline V CDR1 and CDR2: SQVTM, ANQGSEA. This CDR3 is 12 amino acids long. The CDR3 region has the DNA TGCAGCGTTGATAGCCACCGGGGGGAGCTGTTTTTT. Amino acids: CSVDSHRGELFF.

This clonotype was seen once. The V and J genes are TRBV18 and TRBJ2-2; a weak D match, TRBD1 (6 bases). The germline V gene encodes CDR1 KGHSH and CDR2 LQKENI. The CDR3 length is 16 residues. Trimming took 2 bases from V and 5 from J, leaving 15 bases between them. In DNA form, the CDR3 reads TGTGCCAGCTCACCAGGCCCACACAGGGAAACCGGGGAGCTGTTTTTT. Its translation is CASSPGPHRETGELFF.

The table lists this clonotype with many counts. The chain uses TRBV7-2 and TRBJ2-5; 13 bases are shared with TRBD2. CDR1 is SGHTA, CDR2 FQGNSA, per germline. This CDR3 region has 16 residues. V shed 4 bases and J 5 bases; nucleotides not matched to a gene: 7. The CDR3 DNA reads TGTGCCAGCAGCTCACTAGCGGGAGGGAGGTGGGAGACCCAGTACTTC. Translated, it gives CASSSLAGGRWETQYF.

This clonotype has just a few counts. The chain employs TRBV4-3 and TRBJ1-6; D unclear. Germline CDR1 is LGHNA and CDR2 is YSLEER. The V and J ends lost 1 base and 9 bases respectively, with 10 bases between them. The CDR3 sequence is 14 residues long. CDR3 sequence (DNA): TGCGCCAGCAGCCAAGTAATAGCGCGTTCACCCCTCCACTTT. It codes for CASSQVIARSPLHF.

This rearrangement joins TRBV6-6 to TRBJ2-7; unclear D gene. Trimming removed 5 bases from V and 4 bases from J, with 15 bases in between. In germline, CDR1 is MNHNY, CDR2 SVGAGI (reference sequence). The CDR3 covers 14 residues. Here the CDR3 reads CASSHGFAPYEQYF. Here the CDR3 DNA reads TGTGCCAGCAGTCATGGGTTCGCCCCGTACGAGCAGTACTTC.

At least ten counts were recorded for this clonotype. V usage is TRBV12-3 or TRBV12-4 and J usage is TRBJ1-2; possibly TRBD1 for D (6 bases). Trimming took off 5 bases at V and 4 bases at J, with 20 bases between the two ends. The CDR3 runs 16 residues. The CDR3 bases are TGTGCCAGCAGTCCGAAGTGGGGGACACTTACCTATGGCTACACCTTC. This sequence encodes CASSPKWGTLTYGYTF.

This clonotype was detected ten times or more. The chain is built from TRBV19 and TRBJ1-2; D ambiguous. This CDR3 is 14 amino acids long. The germline V and J ends were trimmed by 2 bases and 4 bases, with 11 bases remaining between them. Germline V gene lookup returns CDR1 LNHDA and CDR2 SQIVND (reference sequence). CDR3 bases: TGTGCCAGTAGTATATTGCAGGATACCTATGGCTACACCTTC. Translated: CASSILQDTYGYTF.

The V and J genes are TRBV10-3 and TRBJ1-4; D gene uncertain. Germline lookup yields CDR1 ENHRY and CDR2 SYGVKD. V was cut by 2 bases and J by 0 bases, with 7 bases left in between. This CDR3 has 15 amino acids. CDR3 protein: CAISEHGATNEKLFF. CDR3 sequence (DNA): TGTGCCATCAGTGAGCACGGGGCAACTAATGAAAAACTGTTTTTT.

At least ten counts were recorded for this clonotype. The CDR3 nucleotides are TGTGCCAGCAGCCAAGGGACACTAAATCGGGGCACTGAAGCTTTCTTT. Its translation: CASSQGTLNRGTEAFF. The chain links TRBV4-2 to TRBJ1-1; possible D gene TRBD1, 5 bases. The germline V gene encodes CDR1 LGHNA and CDR2 YNFKEQ. Deletions cut 1 base from V and 4 bases from J, with 16 bases between. The CDR3 length is 16 residues.

This clonotype was counted at least ten times. V is TRBV29-1 and J is TRBJ1-1, with D possibly being TRBD1 (6 bases). Germline CDR1 SQVTM, CDR2 ANQGSEA. Trimming left V 5 bases short and J 1 base short, with 11 bases between. The length of the CDR3 is 13 residues. The CDR3 is CSVILGQNTEAFF. The CDR3 nucleotides are TGCAGCGTTATATTGGGACAGAACACTGAAGCTTTCTTT.

This rearrangement joins TRBV7-2 to TRBJ2-7; D gene unclear. This CDR3 region has 16 residues. Per germline, CDR1 SGHTA and CDR2 FQGNSA. V lost 6 bases and J 4 bases, leaving 22 bases between the germline ends. The CDR3 DNA reads TGTACCAGCAGTCTAGGGTTTAGGGCTAACCGATACGAGCAGTACTTC. It encodes CTSSLGFRANRYEQYF.

The genes are TRBV3-1 and TRBJ1-1, with D possibly TRBD1 on 5 matching bases. The CDR3 runs to 12 residues. Germline values: CDR1 LGHDT, CDR2 YNNKEL (reference sequence). V was cut by 6 bases and J by 5 bases, with 10 bases left in between. The CDR3 DNA sequence: TGTGCCAGCAGTTTAGGGGTAACTGAAGCTTTCTTT. Its protein is CASSLGVTEAFF.

The table lists this clonotype with many counts. CDR3 bases: TGTGCCAGCGCACAGGGACGGCATGAAAAACTGTTTTTT. Translation gives CASAQGRHEKLFF. This chain uses TRBV14 with TRBJ1-4; weak D call: TRBD1 (6 bases). Trimming shortened V by 8 bases and J by 6 bases, and 13 bases separated the two germline ends. The CDR3 totals 13 residues. CDR1 is SGHDN, CDR2 FVKESK, per germline.

In its sample, this clonotype was seen many times. The V and J genes are TRBV5-6 and TRBJ2-7; tentative D call: TRBD1 (6 bases). The CDR3 spans 13 residues. Germline V gives CDR1 SGHDT, CDR2 YYEEEE. V shed 0 bases and J shed 5 bases, with 9 bases lying between them. The CDR3 nucleotides are TGTGCCAGCAGCTTGGCCAACAGGGACGAGCAGTACTTC. Its translation: CASSLANRDEQYF. Full variable domain (rest looked up from reference TRBV5-6 and TRBJ2-7): DAGVTQSPTHLIKTRGQQVTLRCSPKSGHDTVSWYQQALGQGPQFIFQYYEEEERQRGNFPDRFSGHQFPNYSSELNVNALLLGDSALYLCASSLANRDEQYFGPGTRLTVT.

In its sample, this clonotype was seen many times. The chain combines TRBV7-6 with TRBJ2-1; the D gene could be TRBD1 or TRBD2 (6 bases each). The germline V gene encodes CDR1 SGHVS and CDR2 FNYEAQ. The CDR3 contains 14 residues. Between the trimmed V and J ends, which lost 1 base and 7 bases, there was a span of 11 bases. CDR3 coding DNA: TGTGCCAGCAGCTTAGAGGGGGGCGGGAATGAGCAGTTCTTC. Protein: CASSLEGGGNEQFF.

This clonotype was seen a handful of times. V usage is TRBV7-9 and J usage is TRBJ1-1; D not certain. The CDR3 spans 17 residues. Germline V gives CDR1 SEHNR, CDR2 FQNEAQ (reference sequence). V lost 2 bases and J lost 0, with 16 bases in between. Written as DNA, the CDR3 is TGTGCCAGCAGCTTATCAGACCTATATTTCATGAACACTGAAGCTTTCTTT. Translating it yields CASSLSDLYFMNTEAFF.

This clonotype was observed at least ten times. V and J are TRBV6-5 and TRBJ1-4; D possibly corresponds to TRBD1 (6 bases). This CDR3 is built from 15 residues. Trimming cost V 6 bases and J 4 bases, with 15 bases left between them. Germline V CDR1 and CDR2: MNHEY, SVGAGI. The CDR3 here is CASRPTGLRNEKLFF. The CDR3 nucleotides read TGTGCCAGCAGGCCCACAGGGCTCCGTAATGAAAAACTGTTTTTT.

The rearrangement joins TRBV20-1 to TRBJ2-7; D tentatively reads TRBD1 or TRBD2 (5 bases each). The CDR3 has 13 residues. Trimming removed 4 bases at V and 7 bases at J, with 17 bases between. CDR1 DFQATT and CDR2 SNEGSKA come from the germline V gene (reference sequence). The CDR3 sequence is CSATPGRLREQYF. The CDR3 DNA follows: TGCAGTGCTACCCCGGGACGCCTCCGGGAGCAGTACTTC.

The chain combines TRBV10-3 with TRBJ2-5, with 12 bases identical to TRBD1. Germline CDR1 and CDR2: ENHRY and SYGVKD. The CDR3 extends over 15 amino acids. Trimming removed 5 bases from V and 5 bases from J; junction bases left unmatched: 6. CDR3 in amino acids: CAISPGTGGVETQYF. Here the CDR3 DNA reads TGTGCCATCAGTCCCGGGACAGGGGGCGTGGAGACCCAGTACTTC.

The chain recombines TRBV20-1 with TRBJ2-7; D is undetermined. This CDR3 is built from 10 residues. From germline, CDR1 is DFQATT and CDR2 SNEGSKA (reference sequence). CDR3 in amino acids: CSPANYEQYF. DNA of the CDR3: TGCAGCCCTGCGAACTACGAGCAGTACTTC.

This chain uses TRBV7-2 with TRBJ2-3; TRBD1 matches at 10 bases. Trimming took 1 base from V and 0 from J; bases not matched to a gene: 4. Germline V gene lookup returns CDR1 SGHTA and CDR2 FQGNSA. The CDR3 consists of 17 residues. The DNA of the CDR3 is TGTGCCAGCAGCTTAGGCGGGACAGGGGTGAGCACAGATACGCAGTATTTT. Translation: CASSLGGTGVSTDTQYF.

In its sample, this clonotype was seen many times. V gene TRBV20-1 combines with J gene TRBJ2-1, with D unclear. Germline CDR1 is DFQATT and CDR2 is SNEGSKA (reference sequence). The CDR3 is made up of 12 amino acids. V was clipped by 3 bases and J by 7 bases, with 10 bases between them. The CDR3 DNA reads as TGCAGTGCTAGTCCTCTGACTAATGAGCAGTTCTTC. It translates to CSASPLTNEQFF.